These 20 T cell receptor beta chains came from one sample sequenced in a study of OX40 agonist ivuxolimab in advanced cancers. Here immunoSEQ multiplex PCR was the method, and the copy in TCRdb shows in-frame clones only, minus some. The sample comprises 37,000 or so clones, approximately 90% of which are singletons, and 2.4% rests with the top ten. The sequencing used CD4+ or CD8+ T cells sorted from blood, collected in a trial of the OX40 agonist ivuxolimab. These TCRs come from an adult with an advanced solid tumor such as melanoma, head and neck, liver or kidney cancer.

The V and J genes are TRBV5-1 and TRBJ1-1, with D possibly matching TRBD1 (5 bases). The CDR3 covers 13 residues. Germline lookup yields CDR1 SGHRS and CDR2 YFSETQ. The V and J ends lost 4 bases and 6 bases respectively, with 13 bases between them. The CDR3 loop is CASSVNQGPEAFF. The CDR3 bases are TGCGCCAGCAGCGTAAACCAGGGTCCTGAAGCTTTCTTT.

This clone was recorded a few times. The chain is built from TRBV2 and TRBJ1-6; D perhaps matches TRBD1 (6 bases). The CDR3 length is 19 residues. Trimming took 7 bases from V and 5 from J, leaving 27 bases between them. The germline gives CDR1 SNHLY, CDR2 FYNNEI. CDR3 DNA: TGTGCCAGCACCCGTTCCCTTAACAGGGATGTGGTCGATAATTCACCCCTCCACTTT. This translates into CASTRSLNRDVVDNSPLHF.

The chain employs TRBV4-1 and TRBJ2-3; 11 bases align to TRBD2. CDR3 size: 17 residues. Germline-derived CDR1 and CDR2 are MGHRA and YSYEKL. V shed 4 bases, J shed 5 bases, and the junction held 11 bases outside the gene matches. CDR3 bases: TGCGCCAGCAGCCTTTATCGAGTAGCGGGGGGGCAAGATACGCAGTATTTT. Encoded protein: CASSLYRVAGGQDTQYF.

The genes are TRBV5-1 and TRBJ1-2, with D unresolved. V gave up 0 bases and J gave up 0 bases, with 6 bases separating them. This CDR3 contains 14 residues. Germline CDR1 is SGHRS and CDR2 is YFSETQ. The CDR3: CASSLERANYGYTF. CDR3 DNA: TGCGCCAGCAGCTTGGAAAGAGCTAACTATGGCTACACCTTC.

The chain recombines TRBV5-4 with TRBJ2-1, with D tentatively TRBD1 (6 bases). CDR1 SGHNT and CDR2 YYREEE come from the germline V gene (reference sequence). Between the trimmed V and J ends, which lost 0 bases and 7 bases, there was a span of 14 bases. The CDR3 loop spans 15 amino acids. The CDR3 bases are TGTGCCAGCAGCTTGGAAGGGACACTCACGAATGAGCAGTTCTTC. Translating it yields CASSLEGTLTNEQFF.

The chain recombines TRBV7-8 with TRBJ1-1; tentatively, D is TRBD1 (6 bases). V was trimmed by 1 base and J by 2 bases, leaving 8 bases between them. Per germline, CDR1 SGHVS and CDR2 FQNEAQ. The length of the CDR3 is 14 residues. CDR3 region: CASSLGGGNTEAFF. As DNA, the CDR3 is TGTGCCAGCAGCTTAGGGGGGGGCAACACTGAAGCTTTCTTT.

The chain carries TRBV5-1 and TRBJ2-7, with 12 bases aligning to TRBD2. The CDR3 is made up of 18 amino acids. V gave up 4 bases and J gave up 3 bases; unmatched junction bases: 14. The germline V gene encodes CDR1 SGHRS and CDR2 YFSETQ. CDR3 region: CASSLGARLAGVNYEQYF. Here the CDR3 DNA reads TGCGCCAGCAGCCTCGGGGCTAGACTAGCGGGGGTGAACTACGAGCAGTACTTC.

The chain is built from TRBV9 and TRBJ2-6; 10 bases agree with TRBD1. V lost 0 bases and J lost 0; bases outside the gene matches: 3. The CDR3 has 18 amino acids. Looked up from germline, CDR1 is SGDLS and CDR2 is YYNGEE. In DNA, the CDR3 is TGTGCCAGCAGCGTAGAGGGACAGGGGTCCTCTGGGGCCAACGTCCTGACTTTC. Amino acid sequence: CASSVEGQGSSGANVLTF.

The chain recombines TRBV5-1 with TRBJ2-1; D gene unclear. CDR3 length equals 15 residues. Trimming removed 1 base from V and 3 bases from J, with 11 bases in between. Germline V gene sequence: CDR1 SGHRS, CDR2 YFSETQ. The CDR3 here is CASSLKAEIYNEQFF. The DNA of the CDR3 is TGCGCCAGCAGCTTGAAGGCCGAAATCTACAATGAGCAGTTCTTC.

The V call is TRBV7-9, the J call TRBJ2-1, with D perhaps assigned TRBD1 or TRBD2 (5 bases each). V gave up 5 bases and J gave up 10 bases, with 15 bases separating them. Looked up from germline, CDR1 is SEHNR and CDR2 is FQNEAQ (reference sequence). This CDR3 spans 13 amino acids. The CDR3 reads CASSRSRDAEQFF. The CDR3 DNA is TGTGCCAGCAGCAGGAGTAGGGACGCAGAGCAGTTCTTC.

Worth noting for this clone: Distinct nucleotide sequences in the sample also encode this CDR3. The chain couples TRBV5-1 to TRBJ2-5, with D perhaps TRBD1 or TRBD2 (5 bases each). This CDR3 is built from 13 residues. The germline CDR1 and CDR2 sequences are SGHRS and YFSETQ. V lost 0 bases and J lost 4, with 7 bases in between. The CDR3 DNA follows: TGCGCCAGCAGCTTGGGAGGGGCAGAGACCCAGTACTTC. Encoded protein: CASSLGGAETQYF.

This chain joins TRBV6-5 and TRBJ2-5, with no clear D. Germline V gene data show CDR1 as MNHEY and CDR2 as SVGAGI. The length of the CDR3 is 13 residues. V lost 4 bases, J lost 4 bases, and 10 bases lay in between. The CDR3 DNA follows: TGTGCCAGCAGTTTCGAGGCCAGAGAGACCCAGTACTTC. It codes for CASSFEARETQYF.

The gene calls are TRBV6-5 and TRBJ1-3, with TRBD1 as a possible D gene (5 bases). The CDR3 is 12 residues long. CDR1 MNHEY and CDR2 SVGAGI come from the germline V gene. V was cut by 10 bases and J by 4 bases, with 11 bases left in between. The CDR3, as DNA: TGTGCCATAAGGGGTTTGGGAAACACCATATATTTT. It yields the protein CAIRGLGNTIYF.

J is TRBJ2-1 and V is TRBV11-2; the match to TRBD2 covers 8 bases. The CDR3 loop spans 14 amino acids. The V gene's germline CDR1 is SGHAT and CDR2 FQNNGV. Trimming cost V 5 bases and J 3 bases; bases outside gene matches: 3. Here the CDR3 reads CASSRGGLYNEQFF. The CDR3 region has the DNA TGTGCCAGCAGCCGCGGGGGGCTCTACAATGAGCAGTTCTTC.

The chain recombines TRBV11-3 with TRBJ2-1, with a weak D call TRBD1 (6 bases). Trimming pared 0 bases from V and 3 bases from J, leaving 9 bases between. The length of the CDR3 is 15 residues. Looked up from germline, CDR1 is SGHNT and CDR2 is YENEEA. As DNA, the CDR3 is TGTGCCAGCAGCTTAGAGCGGACAGTCTACAATGAGCAGTTCTTC. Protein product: CASSLERTVYNEQFF.

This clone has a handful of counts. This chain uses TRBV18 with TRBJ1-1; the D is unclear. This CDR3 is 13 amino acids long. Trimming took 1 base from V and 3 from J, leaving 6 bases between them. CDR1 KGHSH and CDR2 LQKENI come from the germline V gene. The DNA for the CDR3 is TGTGCCAGCTCACCACAGGGTGACACTGAAGCTTTCTTT. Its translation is CASSPQGDTEAFF.

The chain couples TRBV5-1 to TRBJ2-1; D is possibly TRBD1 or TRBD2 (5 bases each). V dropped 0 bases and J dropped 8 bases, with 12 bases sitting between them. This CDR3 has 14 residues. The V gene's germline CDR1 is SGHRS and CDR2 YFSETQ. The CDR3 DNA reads TGCGCCAGCAGCTTGGAGGGGACGTCAGATGAGCAGTTCTTC. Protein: CASSLEGTSDEQFF.

CDR3 DNA sequence: TGTGCCAGCAGCCAACGAACCCCAAATTCACCCCTCCACTTT. Encoded protein: CASSQRTPNSPLHF. The rearrangement joins TRBV14 to TRBJ1-6, with D unclear. The CDR3 covers 14 residues. V gave up 2 bases and J gave up 7 bases, with 9 bases separating them. Germline CDR1 reads SGHDN; CDR2 reads FVKESK.

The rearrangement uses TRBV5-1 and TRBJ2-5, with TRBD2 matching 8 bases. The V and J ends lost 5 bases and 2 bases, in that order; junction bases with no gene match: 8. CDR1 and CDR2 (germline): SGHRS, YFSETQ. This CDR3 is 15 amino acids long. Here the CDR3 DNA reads TGCGCCAGCAGTTCGAGCGGGGGCGTTCAAGAGACCCAGTACTTC. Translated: CASSSSGGVQETQYF.

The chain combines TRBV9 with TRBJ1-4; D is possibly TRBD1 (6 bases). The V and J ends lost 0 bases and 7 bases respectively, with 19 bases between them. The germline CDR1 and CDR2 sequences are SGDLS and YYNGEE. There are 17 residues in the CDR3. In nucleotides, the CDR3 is TGTGCCAGCAGCGTAGGGGTTAGGACAGCCGATGGTGAAAAACTGTTTTTT. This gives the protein CASSVGVRTADGEKLFF.